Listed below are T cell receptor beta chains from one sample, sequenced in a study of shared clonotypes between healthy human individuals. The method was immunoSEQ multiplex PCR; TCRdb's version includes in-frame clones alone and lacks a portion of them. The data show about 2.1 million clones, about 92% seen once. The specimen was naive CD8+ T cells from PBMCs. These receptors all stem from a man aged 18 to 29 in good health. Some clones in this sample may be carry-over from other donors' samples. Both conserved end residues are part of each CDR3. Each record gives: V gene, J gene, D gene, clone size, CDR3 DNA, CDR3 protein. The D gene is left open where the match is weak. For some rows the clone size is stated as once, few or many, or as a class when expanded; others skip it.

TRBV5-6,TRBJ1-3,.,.,TGTGCCAGCAGCTCAGTACGGGGGTATGGAAACACCATATATTTT,CASSSVRGYGNTIYF
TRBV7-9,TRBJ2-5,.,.,TGTGCCAGCAGCCTTCCGGGACGAAGACAAGAGACCCAGTACTTC,CASSLPGRRQETQYF
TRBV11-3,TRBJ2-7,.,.,TGTGCCAGCAGCTTAAGAGGGGAGGAAGACGAGCAGTACTTC,CASSLRGEEDEQYF
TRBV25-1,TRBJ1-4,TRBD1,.,TGTGCCAGCAGTTCGAGAGGGGGCGGAGGTGAAAAACTGTTTTTT,CASSSRGGGGEKLFF
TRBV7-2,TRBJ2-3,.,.,TGTGCCAGCAGCTCCTTTCGAGGCACAGATACGCAGTATTTT,CASSSFRGTDTQYF
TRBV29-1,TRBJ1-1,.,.,TGCAGCGTTCTAACCCTCACGAACACTGAAGCTTTCTTT,CSVLTLTNTEAFF
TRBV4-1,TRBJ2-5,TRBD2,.,TGCGCCAGCAGCCCTAGCGGATATGACCTCGAGACCCAGTACTTC,CASSPSGYDLETQYF
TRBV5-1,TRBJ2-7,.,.,TGCGCCAGCAGCTTGGAAGCGGTCCCCTACGAGCAGTACTTC,CASSLEAVPYEQYF
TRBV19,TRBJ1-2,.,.,TGTGCCAGTAGCAGGAATCCCCCCGGGCGGGGCTACACCTTC,CASSRNPPGRGYTF
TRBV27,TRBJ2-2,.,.,TGTGCCAGCAGTTTAACCCTCCCGGCGGTTAGATTCGGGACCGGGGAGCTGTTTTTT,CASSLTLPAVRFGTGELFF
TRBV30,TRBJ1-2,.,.,TGTGCCTGGGACCGGGGACACTTC,CAWDRGHF
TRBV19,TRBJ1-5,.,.,TGTGCCAGCAGGGAAAGCAATCAGCCCCAGCATTTT,CASRESNQPQHF
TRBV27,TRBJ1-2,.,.,TGTGCCAGCAGTTTAGAACCCCGGACAGCCAACTATGGCTACACCTTC,CASSLEPRTANYGYTF
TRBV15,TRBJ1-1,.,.,TGTGCCACCAGCCCCGGCAGGGTTGAAGCTTTCTTT,CATSPGRVEAFF
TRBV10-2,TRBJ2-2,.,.,TGCGCCAGCAGTGAGTACTCCTCCGGGGAGCTGTTTTTT,CASSEYSSGELFF
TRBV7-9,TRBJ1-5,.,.,TGTGCCAGCAGCAACCTCCGGGACAGCAATCAGCCCCAGCATTTT,CASSNLRDSNQPQHF
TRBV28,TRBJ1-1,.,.,TGTGCCAGCAGTTTTGTAGGCAGTTCAATGAACACTGAAGCTTTCTTT,CASSFVGSSMNTEAFF
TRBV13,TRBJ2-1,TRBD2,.,TGTGCCAGCAGCTTCCGCGGGGGTAATGAGCAGTTCTTC,CASSFRGGNEQFF
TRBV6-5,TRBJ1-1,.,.,TGTGCCAGCAGTTACTCTACGGGAAGCACTGAAGCTTTCTTT,CASSYSTGSTEAFF
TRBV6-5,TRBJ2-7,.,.,TGTGCCAGCAGCCACCTCCGGCGAGGATTCGAGCAGTACTTC,CASSHLRRGFEQYF
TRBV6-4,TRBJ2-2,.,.,TGTGCCAGCAAGCCGGGGATCGGGGAGCTGTTTTTT,CASKPGIGELFF
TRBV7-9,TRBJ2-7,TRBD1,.,TGTGCCAGCAGCAACCGGGACAGGGAAGCCTACGAGCAGTACTTC,CASSNRDREAYEQYF
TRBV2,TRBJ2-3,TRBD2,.,TGTGCCAGCAGCCGTAGCGGGGCAGAGGTGTTTGATACGCAGTATTTT,CASSRSGAEVFDTQYF
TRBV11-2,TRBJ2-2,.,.,TGTGCCAGCAGCTTAGTGGGCCTTGCCGGGGAGCTGTTTTTT,CASSLVGLAGELFF
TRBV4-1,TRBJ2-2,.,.,TGCGCCAGCAGCCAAGCACCAGGGAACACCGGGGAGCTGTTTTTT,CASSQAPGNTGELFF
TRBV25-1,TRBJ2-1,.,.,TGTGCCAGCAGTTATGATATCAATGAGCAGTTCTTC,CASSYDINEQFF
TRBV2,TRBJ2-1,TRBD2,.,TGTGCCAGCAGTGAACCGGCTAGCGGGAGGTATGAGCAGTTCTTC,CASSEPASGRYEQFF
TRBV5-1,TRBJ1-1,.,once,TGCGCCAGCAGCGTTACCAGAAACACTGAAGCTTTCTTT,CASSVTRNTEAFF
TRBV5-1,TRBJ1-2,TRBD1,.,TGCGCCAGCAGCTCGATGCTCCGAGGACAGGGAGACTATGGCTACACCTTC,CASSSMLRGQGDYGYTF
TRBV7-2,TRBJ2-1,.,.,TGTGCCAGCAGCCTCGCGGGGCCTTATCACAATGAGCAGTTCTTC,CASSLAGPYHNEQFF
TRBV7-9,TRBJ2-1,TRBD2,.,TGTGCCAGCGGAATAGCGGGACTCAATGAGCAGTTCTTC,CASGIAGLNEQFF
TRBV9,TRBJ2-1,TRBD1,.,TGTGCCAGCAGCGCCCCCCACGACAGGGGCGAAAGCTCCTACAATGAGCAGTTCTTC,CASSAPHDRGESSYNEQFF
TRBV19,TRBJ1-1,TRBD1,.,TGTGCCAGTAGTATATTTGAAGGGGGCGAGGCTTTCTTT,CASSIFEGGEAFF
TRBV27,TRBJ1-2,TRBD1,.,TGTGCCAGCAGTCCAACCCCGACAGGGGTCCCCTATGGCTACACCTTC,CASSPTPTGVPYGYTF
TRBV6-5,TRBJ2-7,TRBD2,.,TGTGCCAGCAGTTACTCTGTGGGACTAGAGATCTACGAGCAGTACTTC,CASSYSVGLEIYEQYF
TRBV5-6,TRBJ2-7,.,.,TGTGCCAGCAGCTTCATGGGTTCCTACGAGCAGTACTTC,CASSFMGSYEQYF
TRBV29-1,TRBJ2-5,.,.,TGCAGCGCCCCGGGGTACCAAGAGACCCAGTACTTC,CSAPGYQETQYF
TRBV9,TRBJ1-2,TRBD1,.,TGTGCCAGCAGCGCGCCGGGACAGGGGTTCTTGGGCTACACCTTC,CASSAPGQGFLGYTF
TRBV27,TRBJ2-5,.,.,TGTGCCAGCAGTTTATGGGTGGGAGAAGAGACCCAGTACTTC,CASSLWVGEETQYF
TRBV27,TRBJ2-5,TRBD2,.,TGTGCCAGCAGTCCCGGGACTAGCCCGTACCAAGAGACCCAGTACTTC,CASSPGTSPYQETQYF
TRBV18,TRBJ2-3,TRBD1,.,TGTGCCAGCTCACCACCCGGGACAGGTCGCACAGATACGCAGTATTTT,CASSPPGTGRTDTQYF
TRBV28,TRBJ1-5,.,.,TGTGCCAGCAGTTTACAGGTTGGCAATCAGCCCCAGCATTTT,CASSLQVGNQPQHF
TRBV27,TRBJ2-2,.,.,.,CASSSSTARALTGELFF
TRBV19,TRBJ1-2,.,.,TGTGCCAGTAGAGGGACGTTGAACTATGGCTACACCTTC,CASRGTLNYGYTF
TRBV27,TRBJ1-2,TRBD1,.,TGTGCCAGCAGTGCCACAGGGGGCGTTGACTATGGCTACACCTTC,CASSATGGVDYGYTF
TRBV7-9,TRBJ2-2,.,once,TGTGCCAGCAGCCCGAGTGTTTGGGGCGAGAACGGGGAGCTGTTTTTT,CASSPSVWGENGELFF
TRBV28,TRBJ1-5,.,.,TGTGCCAGCAGACCATTGGGGGCTCGGAATCAGCCCCAGCATTTT,CASRPLGARNQPQHF
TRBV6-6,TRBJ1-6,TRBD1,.,TGTGCCAGCAGTCCGGACAGGGAGTATAATTCACCCCTCCACTTT,CASSPDREYNSPLHF
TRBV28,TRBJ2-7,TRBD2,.,TGTGCCAGCCGCCCGGGACTAGCTTTTTACGAGCAGTACTTC,CASRPGLAFYEQYF
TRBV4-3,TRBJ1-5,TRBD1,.,TGCGCCAGCAGCCAAGACTCGACAGGGGGCCAGCCCCAGCATTTT,CASSQDSTGGQPQHF
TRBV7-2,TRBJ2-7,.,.,TGTGCCAGCAGCTTAGGGGTAGGATCCTACGAGCAGTACTTC,CASSLGVGSYEQYF
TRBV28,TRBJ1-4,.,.,TGTGCCAGCAGTTTTTTGGACAGCCCAGCGGATGAAAAACTGTTTTTT,CASSFLDSPADEKLFF
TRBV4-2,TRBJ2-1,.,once,TGTGCCAGCAGCCACCTTCTACCGGGGCAAGACAATGAGCAGTTCTTC,CASSHLLPGQDNEQFF
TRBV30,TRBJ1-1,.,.,TGTGCCTGGAGTGTCTGGCGGAAGATGAACACTGAAGCTTTCTTT,CAWSVWRKMNTEAFF
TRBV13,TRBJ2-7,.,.,TGTGCCAGCAGCCCTCTCACGGGACTGCCAATTTACGAGCAGTACTTC,CASSPLTGLPIYEQYF
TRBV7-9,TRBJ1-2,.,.,TGTGCCAGCAGCTTAGATGCAGGAATAAACGGCTACACCTTC,CASSLDAGINGYTF